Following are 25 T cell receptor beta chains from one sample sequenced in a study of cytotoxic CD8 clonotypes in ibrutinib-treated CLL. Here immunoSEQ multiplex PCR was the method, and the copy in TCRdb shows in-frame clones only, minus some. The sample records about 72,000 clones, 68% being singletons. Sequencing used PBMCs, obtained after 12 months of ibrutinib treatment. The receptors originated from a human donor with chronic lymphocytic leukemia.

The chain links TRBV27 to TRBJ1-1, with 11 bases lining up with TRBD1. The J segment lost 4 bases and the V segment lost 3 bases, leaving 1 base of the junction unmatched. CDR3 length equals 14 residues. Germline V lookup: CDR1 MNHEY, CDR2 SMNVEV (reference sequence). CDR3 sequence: CASSFGTGGTEAFF. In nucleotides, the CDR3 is TGTGCCAGCAGTTTTGGGACAGGGGGCACTGAAGCTTTCTTT.

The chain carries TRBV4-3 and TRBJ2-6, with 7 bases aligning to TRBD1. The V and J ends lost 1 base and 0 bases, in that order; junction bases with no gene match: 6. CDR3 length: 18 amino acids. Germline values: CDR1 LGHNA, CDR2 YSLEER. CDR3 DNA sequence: TGCGCCAGCAGCCAAGGCGAGACAGGGACCTCTGGGGCCAACGTCCTGACTTTC. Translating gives CASSQGETGTSGANVLTF.

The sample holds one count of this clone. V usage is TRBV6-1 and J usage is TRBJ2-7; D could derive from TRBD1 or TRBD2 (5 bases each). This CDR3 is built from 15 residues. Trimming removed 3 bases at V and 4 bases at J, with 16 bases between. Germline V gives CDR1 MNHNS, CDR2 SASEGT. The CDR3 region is CASSEPGDGIYEQYF. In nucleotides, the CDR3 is TGTGCCAGCAGTGAGCCCGGGGACGGGATTTACGAGCAGTACTTC.

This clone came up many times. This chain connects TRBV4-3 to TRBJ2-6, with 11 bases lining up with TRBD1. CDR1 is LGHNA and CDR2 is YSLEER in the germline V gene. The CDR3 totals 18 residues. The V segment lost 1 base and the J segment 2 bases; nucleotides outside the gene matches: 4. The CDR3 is CASSQVGTGGAGANVLTF. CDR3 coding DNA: TGCGCCAGCAGCCAAGTGGGGACAGGGGGTGCTGGGGCCAACGTCCTGACTTTC.

CDR3 amino acids: CASSLRQGGFTEAFF. The CDR3 bases are TGCGCCAGCAGCTTGAGGCAGGGAGGCTTCACTGAAGCTTTCTTT. This sequence joins TRBV5-1 and TRBJ1-1, with D possibly being TRBD1 (5 bases). The V and J ends lost 1 base and 4 bases respectively, with 14 bases between them. The CDR3 totals 15 residues. Per germline, CDR1 SGHRS and CDR2 YFSETQ.

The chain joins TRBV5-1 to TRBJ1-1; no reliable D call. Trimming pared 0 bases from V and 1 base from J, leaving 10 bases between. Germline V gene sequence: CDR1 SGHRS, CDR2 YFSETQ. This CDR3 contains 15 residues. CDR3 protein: CASSLDSGRNTEAFF. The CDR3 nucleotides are TGCGCCAGCAGCTTGGATTCTGGTCGGAACACTGAAGCTTTCTTT. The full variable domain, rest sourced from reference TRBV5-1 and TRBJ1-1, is KAGVTQTPRYLIKTRGQQVTLSCSPISGHRSVSWYQQTPGQGLQFLFEYFSETQRNKGNFPGRFSGRQFSNSRSEMNVSTLELGDSALYLCASSLDSGRNTEAFFGQGTRLTVV.

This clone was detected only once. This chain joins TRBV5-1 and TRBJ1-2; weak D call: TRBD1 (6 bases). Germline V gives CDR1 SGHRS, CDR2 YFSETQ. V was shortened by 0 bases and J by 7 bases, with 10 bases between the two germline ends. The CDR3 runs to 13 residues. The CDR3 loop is CASSLEGRGGYTF. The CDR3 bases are TGCGCCAGCAGCTTGGAGGGCAGGGGTGGCTACACCTTC.

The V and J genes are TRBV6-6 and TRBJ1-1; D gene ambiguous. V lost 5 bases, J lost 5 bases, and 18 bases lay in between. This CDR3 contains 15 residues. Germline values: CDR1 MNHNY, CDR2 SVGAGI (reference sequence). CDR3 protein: CASSRTRRRGTEAFF. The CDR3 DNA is TGTGCCAGCAGTCGGACCAGGAGAAGAGGAACTGAAGCTTTCTTT.

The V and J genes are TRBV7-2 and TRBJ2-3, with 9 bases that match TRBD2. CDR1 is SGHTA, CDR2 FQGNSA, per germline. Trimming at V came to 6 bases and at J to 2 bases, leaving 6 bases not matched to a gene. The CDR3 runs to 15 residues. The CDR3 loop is CASSVAGGITDTQYF. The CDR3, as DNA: TGTGCCAGCAGTGTTGCGGGGGGGATCACAGATACGCAGTATTTT.

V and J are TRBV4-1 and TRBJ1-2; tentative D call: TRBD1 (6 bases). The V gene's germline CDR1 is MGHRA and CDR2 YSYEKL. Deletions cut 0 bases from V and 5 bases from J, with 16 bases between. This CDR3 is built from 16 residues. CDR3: CASSQETTGWGYGYTF. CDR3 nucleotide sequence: TGCGCCAGCAGCCAAGAAACCACAGGGTGGGGGTATGGCTACACCTTC.

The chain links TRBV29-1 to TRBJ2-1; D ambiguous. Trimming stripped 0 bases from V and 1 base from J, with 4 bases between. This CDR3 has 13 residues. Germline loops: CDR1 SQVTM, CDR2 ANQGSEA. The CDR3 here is CSVEEGSYNEQFF. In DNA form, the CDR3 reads TGCAGCGTTGAAGAGGGTTCCTACAATGAGCAGTTCTTC.

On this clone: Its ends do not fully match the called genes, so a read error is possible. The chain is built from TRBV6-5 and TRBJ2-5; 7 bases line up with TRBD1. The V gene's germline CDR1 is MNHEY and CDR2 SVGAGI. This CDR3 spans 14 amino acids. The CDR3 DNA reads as TGTGCCAGCAGCCGTGGGACAGACCAAGAGACCCCGTACTTC. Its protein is CASSRGTDQETPYF.

CDR3 amino acids: CASSSNSESGANVLTF. In DNA form, the CDR3 reads TGTGCCAGCAGTTCCAATAGCGAGTCTGGGGCCAACGTCCTGACTTTC. The V gene is TRBV13, the J gene TRBJ2-6; D perhaps matches TRBD2 (5 bases). The CDR3 runs to 16 residues. V dropped 6 bases and J dropped 1 base, with 13 bases sitting between them. The germline V gene has CDR1 PRHDT and CDR2 FYEKMQ (reference sequence).

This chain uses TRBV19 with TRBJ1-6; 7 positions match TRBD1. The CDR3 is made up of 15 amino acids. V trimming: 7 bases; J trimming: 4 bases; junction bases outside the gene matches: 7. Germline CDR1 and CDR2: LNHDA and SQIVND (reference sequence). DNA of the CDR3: TGTGCCAGTAAAGACAGGGAGATGTATAATTCACCCCTCCACTTT. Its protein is CASKDREMYNSPLHF. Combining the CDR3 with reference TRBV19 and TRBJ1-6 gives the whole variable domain DGGITQSPKYLFRKEGQNVTLSCEQNLNHDAMYWYRQDPGQGLRLIYYSQIVNDFQKGDIAEGYSVSREKKESFPLTVTSAQKNPTAFYLCASKDREMYNSPLHFGNGTRLTVT.

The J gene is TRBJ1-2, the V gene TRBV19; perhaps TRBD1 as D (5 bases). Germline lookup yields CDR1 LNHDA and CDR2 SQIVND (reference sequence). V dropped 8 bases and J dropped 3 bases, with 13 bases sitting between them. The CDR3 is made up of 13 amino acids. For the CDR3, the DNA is TGTGCCAGTCAACAGGACTTAGACTATGGCTACACCTTC. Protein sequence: CASQQDLDYGYTF.

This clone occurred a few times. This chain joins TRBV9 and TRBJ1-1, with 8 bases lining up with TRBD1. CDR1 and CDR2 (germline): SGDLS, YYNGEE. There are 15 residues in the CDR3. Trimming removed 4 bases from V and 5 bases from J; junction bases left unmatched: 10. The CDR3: CASSTNTGGWTEAFF. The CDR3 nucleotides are TGTGCCAGCAGCACAAACACAGGGGGGTGGACTGAAGCTTTCTTT.

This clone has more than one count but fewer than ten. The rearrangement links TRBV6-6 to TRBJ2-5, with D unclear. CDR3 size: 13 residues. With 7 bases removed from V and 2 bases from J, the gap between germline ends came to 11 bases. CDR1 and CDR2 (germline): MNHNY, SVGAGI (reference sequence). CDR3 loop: CASNRLTQETQYF. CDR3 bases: TGTGCCAGCAATCGGCTGACTCAAGAGACCCAGTACTTC.

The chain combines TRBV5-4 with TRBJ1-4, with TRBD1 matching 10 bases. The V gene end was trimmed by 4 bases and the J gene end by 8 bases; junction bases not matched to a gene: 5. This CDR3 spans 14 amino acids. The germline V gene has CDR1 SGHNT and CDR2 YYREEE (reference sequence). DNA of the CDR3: TGTGCCAGCAGCCTAGACAGGGGGCAGGAAAAACTGTTTTTT. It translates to CASSLDRGQEKLFF.

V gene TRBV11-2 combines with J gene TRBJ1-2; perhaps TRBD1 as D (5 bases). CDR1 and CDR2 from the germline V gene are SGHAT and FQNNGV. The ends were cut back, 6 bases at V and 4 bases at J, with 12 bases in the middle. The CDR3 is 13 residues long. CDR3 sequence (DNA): TGTGCCAGCAGTTCCACAGGCCCCTATGGCTACACCTTC. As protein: CASSSTGPYGYTF.

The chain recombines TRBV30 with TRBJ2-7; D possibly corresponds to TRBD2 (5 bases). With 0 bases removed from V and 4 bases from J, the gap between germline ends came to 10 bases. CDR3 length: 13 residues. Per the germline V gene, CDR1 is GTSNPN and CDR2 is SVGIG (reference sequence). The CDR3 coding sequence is TGTGCCTGGAGTGTAGAAGGGAGATACGAGCAGTACTTC. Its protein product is CAWSVEGRYEQYF.

CDR3 protein: CASSLRWGSPTDTQYF. The CDR3 nucleotides read TGTGCCAGCTCTCTCCGATGGGGGTCCCCCACAGATACGCAGTATTTT. J is TRBJ2-3 and V is TRBV9, with D possibly called TRBD1 or TRBD2 (5 bases each). The V end lost 7 bases, the J end lost 2 bases, and 20 bases lay between the germline ends. From germline, CDR1 is SGDLS and CDR2 YYNGEE. CDR3 size: 16 residues. The full variable domain, completed using reference TRBV9 and TRBJ2-3, is DSGVTQTPKHLITATGQRVTLRCSPRSGDLSVYWYQQSLDQGLQFLIQYYNGEERAKGNILERFSAQQFPDLHSELNLSSLELGDSALYFCASSLRWGSPTDTQYFGPGTRLTVL.

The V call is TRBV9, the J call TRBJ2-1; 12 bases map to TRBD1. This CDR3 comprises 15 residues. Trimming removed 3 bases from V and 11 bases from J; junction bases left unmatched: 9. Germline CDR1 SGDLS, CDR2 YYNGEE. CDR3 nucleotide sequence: TGTGCCAGCAGCGCGGCGGGGACAGGGGGCATCAAGCAGTTCTTC. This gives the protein CASSAAGTGGIKQFF.

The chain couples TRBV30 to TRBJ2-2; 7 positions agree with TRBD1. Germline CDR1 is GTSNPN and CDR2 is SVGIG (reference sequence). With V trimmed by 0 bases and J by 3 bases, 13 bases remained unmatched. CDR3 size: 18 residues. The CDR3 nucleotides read TGTGCCTGGAGTGTACTTGGCAGGGGGTCGGTATACACCGGGGAGCTGTTTTTT. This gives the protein CAWSVLGRGSVYTGELFF.

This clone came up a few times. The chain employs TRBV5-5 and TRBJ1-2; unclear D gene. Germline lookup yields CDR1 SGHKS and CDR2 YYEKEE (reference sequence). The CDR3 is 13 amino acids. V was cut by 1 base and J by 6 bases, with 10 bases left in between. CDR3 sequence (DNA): TGTGCCAGCAGCTTGTTAGCGAGTGATGGCTACACCTTC. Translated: CASSLLASDGYTF.

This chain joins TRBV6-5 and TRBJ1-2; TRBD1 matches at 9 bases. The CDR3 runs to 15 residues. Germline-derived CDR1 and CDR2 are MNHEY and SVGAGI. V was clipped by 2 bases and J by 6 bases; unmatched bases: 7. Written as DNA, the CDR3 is TGTGCCAGCAGTTACCTCACAGGGGGCGAGGATGGCTACACCTTC. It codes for CASSYLTGGEDGYTF.